Here is one T cell receptor beta chain with its context. This entry comes from a study of blood T cell repertoires in COVID-19. The wider study: In each case, the material was cDNA or gDNA derived from T cells, B-cell-depleted T cells, or PBMCs.

Under the authors' procedure: Nucleated cell number was recorded as an estimate derived from reference gene primer amplification. Some clones are missing from TCRdb's copy, which holds only in-frame ones; the method was immunoSEQ multiplex PCR. V, J and clone size derive from that table, while D and trimming were established from the DNA sequence. The sample lists roughly 230,000 clones, about 87% occurring once. V trimming: 4 bases; J trimming: 2 bases; junction bases outside the gene matches: 12. Germline CDR1 LNHDA, CDR2 SQIVND (reference sequence). The CDR3 sequence is 17 residues long. The chain employs TRBV19 and TRBJ2-3; TRBD2 matches at 7 bases. Sequencing was carried out using peripheral blood. The source of this sequence is a man in his 70s with acute or convalescent COVID-19. The CDR3 sequence: CASSKGRAFQDTDTQYF. The DNA for the CDR3 is TGTGCCAGTAGTAAAGGGAGGGCCTTTCAAGACACAGATACGCAGTATTTT.